One sample yielded the 31 T cell receptor beta chains listed below, sequenced in a study of blood T cell repertoires in COVID-19. Assay: immunoSEQ multiplex PCR; the TCRdb copy retains only in-frame clones and omits some. The sample yields about 56,000 clones, less than 90% seen once. The sample was peripheral blood. All receptors come from a man aged 55 to 70 with COVID-19, enrolled during active disease.

Worth noting for this clone: At one of its ends the junction is not consistent with the germline gene, which may arise from a read error. The V call is TRBV2, the J call TRBJ2-7; D is uncertain. This CDR3 has 12 amino acids. Germline CDR1 and CDR2: SNHLY and FYNNEI. The CDR3 reads CASSALVETPNF. CDR3 bases: TGTGCCAGCAGTGCTTTAGTAGAGACTCCAAACTTC.

The chain joins TRBV19 to TRBJ2-2; TRBD2 is a possible D gene (5 bases). CDR1 LNHDA and CDR2 SQIVND come from the germline V gene (reference sequence). The CDR3 spans 15 residues. Trimming removed 2 bases from V and 5 bases from J, with 12 bases in between. The chain's CDR3 is CASSILQPGTGELFF. CDR3 DNA: TGTGCCAGTAGTATACTTCAACCGGGGACCGGGGAGCTGTTTTTT.

The rearrangement joins TRBV19 to TRBJ2-1; TRBD2 aligns across 9 bases. The germline V gene encodes CDR1 LNHDA and CDR2 SQIVND (reference sequence). J gave up 8 bases and V 4 bases, and 9 bases lay outside the gene matches. CDR3 length: 15 residues. The CDR3 loop reads CASSTLAGLRHEQFF. CDR3 DNA: TGTGCCAGTAGTACGCTAGCGGGATTGAGGCATGAGCAGTTCTTC.

The J gene is TRBJ2-1, the V gene TRBV27, with D possibly matching TRBD2 (6 bases). V was trimmed by 8 bases and J by 1 base, leaving 12 bases between them. CDR1 is MNHEY, CDR2 SMNVEV, per germline (reference sequence). The CDR3 is 14 amino acids. CDR3 loop: CASSAGLSYNEQFF. DNA for the CDR3: TGTGCCAGCTCCGCGGGACTGTCCTACAATGAGCAGTTCTTC.

This clone qualifies as medium-sized. The V gene is TRBV4-1, the J gene TRBJ2-7, with 9 bases matching TRBD2. Trimming took 5 bases from V and 3 from J; bases not matched to a gene: 14. Germline values: CDR1 MGHRA, CDR2 YSYEKL. CDR3 length: 17 amino acids. In DNA, the CDR3 is TGCGCCAGCAGCTTAGCCTTCGGAGCGGGGGGTAACTACGAGCAGTACTTC. Its protein is CASSLAFGAGGNYEQYF.

The sample holds one count of this clone. The V and J genes are TRBV11-2 and TRBJ2-3; 7 bases are a match to TRBD2. The ends lost 4 bases at V and 0 bases at J; junction bases unmatched: 10. Germline V gene data show CDR1 as SGHAT and CDR2 as FQNNGV. The CDR3 is 17 amino acids. CDR3: CASSSGGKRGSTDTQYF. The CDR3 DNA is TGTGCCAGCAGCTCCGGAGGAAAGCGGGGTAGCACAGATACGCAGTATTTT.

The CDR3 region is CASSLSGGTEAFF. The DNA for the CDR3 is TGTGCCAGCAGCTTGTCAGGGGGCACTGAAGCTTTCTTT. This sequence joins TRBV14 and TRBJ1-1; 7 nucleotides line up with TRBD1. The CDR3 runs 13 residues. CDR1 is SGHDN, CDR2 FVKESK, per germline. After removal of 5 bases from V and 4 bases from J, the junction contained 4 bases not matched to a gene.

The chain couples TRBV28 to TRBJ2-1; D ambiguous. The CDR3 has 13 residues. CDR1 and CDR2 from the germline V gene are MDHEN and SYDVKM. V was shortened by 4 bases and J by 5 bases, with 9 bases between the two germline ends. DNA of the CDR3: TGTGCCAGCAGTTACTCCCTCCACAATGAGCAGTTCTTC. Protein sequence: CASSYSLHNEQFF.

This chain joins TRBV7-3 and TRBJ1-1; D is uncertain. The length of the CDR3 is 15 residues. V was cut by 1 base and J by 1 base, with 10 bases left in between. In germline, CDR1 is SGHTA, CDR2 FQGTGA. The CDR3, as DNA: TGTGCCAGCAGCTTAATGGCCGCCTCGAACACTGAAGCTTTCTTT. This codes for CASSLMAASNTEAFF.

The rearrangement joins TRBV28 to TRBJ1-2; D is unclear. Trimming removed 2 bases from V and 5 bases from J, with 6 bases in between. Per the germline V gene, CDR1 is MDHEN and CDR2 is SYDVKM. CDR3 length: 12 amino acids. This chain's CDR3 is CASSLAEYGYTF. The CDR3 bases are TGTGCCAGCAGTTTAGCTGAGTATGGCTACACCTTC.

The chain employs TRBV19 and TRBJ2-7; TRBD1 is a possible D gene (6 bases). V lost 6 bases and J 3 bases, leaving 15 bases between the germline ends. CDR1 and CDR2 (germline): LNHDA, SQIVND (reference sequence). This CDR3 is 14 amino acids long. The CDR3 spells CASSPDQGLYEQYF. DNA of the CDR3: TGTGCCAGTAGCCCCGATCAGGGGCTCTACGAGCAGTACTTC.

V and J are TRBV29-1 and TRBJ2-7; 10 nucleotides line up with TRBD2. The CDR3 has 15 residues. Germline V gene sequence: CDR1 SQVTM, CDR2 ANQGSEA. V was pared by 6 bases and J by 3 bases, with 11 bases of the junction left unmatched. CDR3 DNA: TGCAGCGTGATAATAGCACTAGCGGGAAACTACGAGCAGTACTTC. Protein: CSVIIALAGNYEQYF.

V and J are TRBV2 and TRBJ1-1; the match to TRBD1 covers 9 bases. The junction had 6 bases not matched to a gene; V was cut back by 6 bases and J by 13 bases. Germline V gene data show CDR1 as SNHLY and CDR2 as FYNNEI. The CDR3 is made up of 11 amino acids. As DNA, the CDR3 is TGTGCCAGCAGGAGGGACAGGGAGGTTTTCTTT. Protein sequence: CASRRDREVFF.

V is TRBV12-3 or TRBV12-4 and J is TRBJ2-1; 7 bases map to TRBD2. V was clipped by 3 bases and J by 10 bases; unmatched bases: 6. The CDR3 extends over 13 amino acids. The CDR3 bases are TGTGCCAGCAGTTTTTTGGGACTAAAGGAGCAGTTCTTC. It encodes CASSFLGLKEQFF.

This chain links TRBV3-1 (or the pseudogene TRBV3-2) with TRBJ2-3, with 16 bases that match TRBD2. The CDR3 is made up of 20 amino acids. Per germline, CDR1 LGHDT and CDR2 YNNKEL (reference sequence). J gave up 0 bases and V 3 bases, and 9 bases lay outside the gene matches. DNA of the CDR3: TGTGCCAGCAGCCATACCGCCGGGACTAGCGGGAGGGCTAGCACAGATACGCAGTATTTT. Translated, it gives CASSHTAGTSGRASTDTQYF.

This chain uses TRBV6-5 with TRBJ1-2, with TRBD1 identical over 7 bases. The CDR3 sequence is 15 residues long. The V segment lost 5 bases and the J segment 3 bases; nucleotides outside the gene matches: 9. Looked up from germline, CDR1 is MNHEY and CDR2 is SVGAGI. CDR3 sequence: CASSPERQGDYGYTF. CDR3 coding DNA: TGTGCCAGCAGTCCTGAACGACAGGGCGACTATGGCTACACCTTC.

J is TRBJ2-7 and V is TRBV18; TRBD1 is a possible D gene (6 bases). V was trimmed by 5 bases and J by 5 bases, leaving 10 bases between them. The length of the CDR3 is 12 residues. Germline V CDR1 and CDR2: KGHSH, LQKENI. The CDR3: CASSVQGDEQYF. CDR3 in DNA: TGTGCCAGCTCAGTACAGGGCGACGAGCAGTACTTC. Supplemented by reference TRBV18 and TRBJ2-7, the full variable domain reads NAGVMQNPRHLVRRRGQEARLRCSPMKGHSHVYWYRQLPEEGLKFMVYLQKENIIDESGMPKERFSAEFPKEGPSILRIQQVVRGDSAAYFCASSVQGDEQYFGPGTRLTVT.

This chain uses TRBV11-2 with TRBJ2-5; D perhaps matches TRBD1 (5 bases). The length of the CDR3 is 12 residues. Trimming shortened V by 5 bases and J by 4 bases, and 8 bases separated the two germline ends. Germline V lookup: CDR1 SGHAT, CDR2 FQNNGV. The CDR3 reads CASSPQGETQYF. CDR3 bases: TGTGCCAGCAGCCCCCAGGGAGAGACCCAGTACTTC.

The chain employs TRBV6-1 and TRBJ2-3; D gene ambiguous. V lost 0 bases to trimming and J lost 6 bases, with 7 bases between them. This CDR3 spans 13 amino acids. In germline, CDR1 is MNHNS, CDR2 SASEGT. In DNA form, the CDR3 reads TGTGCCAGCAGTGAAGCGTTGCGGGATACGCAGTATTTT. It codes for CASSEALRDTQYF.

CDR3 protein: CASSPLNAPADTQYF. DNA for the CDR3: TGTGCCAGCTCACCGCTTAACGCGCCGGCAGATACGCAGTATTTT. V and J are TRBV18 and TRBJ2-3; the D is unclear. Trimming stripped 3 bases from V and 4 bases from J, with 14 bases between. Germline V gene data show CDR1 as KGHSH and CDR2 as LQKENI. The CDR3 is made up of 15 amino acids.

The rearrangement uses TRBV9 and TRBJ2-7; tentatively, D is TRBD2 (6 bases). The CDR3 consists of 13 residues. In germline, CDR1 is SGDLS, CDR2 YYNGEE. The V gene lost 6 bases and the J gene lost 6 bases, with 16 bases spanning the gap. The chain's CDR3 is CASTGSPIGEQYF. The DNA for the CDR3 is TGTGCCAGCACCGGGAGCCCTATTGGCGAGCAGTACTTC.

The gene calls are TRBV6-1 and TRBJ1-2; D perhaps matches TRBD1 (5 bases). The CDR3 spans 14 residues. CDR1 and CDR2 from the germline V gene are MNHNS and SASEGT. Trimming cost V 2 bases and J 6 bases, with 13 bases left between them. CDR3 amino acids: CASSERGGRDGYTF. Here the CDR3 DNA reads TGTGCCAGCAGTGAACGGGGCGGGAGGGATGGCTACACCTTC.

The rearrangement links TRBV5-1 to TRBJ1-1, with 7 bases that match TRBD1. Germline loops: CDR1 SGHRS, CDR2 YFSETQ. The CDR3 extends over 14 amino acids. J was trimmed by 2 bases and V by 4 bases; bases with no gene match: 5. CDR3 DNA sequence: TGCGCCAGCAGCGCGGGACAGCCTAACACTGAAGCTTTCTTT. Its translation: CASSAGQPNTEAFF.

The chain couples TRBV5-5 to TRBJ2-7; 7 bases line up with TRBD1. V lost 4 bases and J lost 3; bases outside the gene matches: 7. In germline, CDR1 is SGHKS, CDR2 YYEKEE (reference sequence). This CDR3 is 14 amino acids long. This CDR3 is CASSHPDRDYEQYF. CDR3 sequence (DNA): TGTGCCAGCAGCCACCCAGACAGGGACTACGAGCAGTACTTC.

The chain combines TRBV12-3 or TRBV12-4 with TRBJ1-3; D call uncertain. The V gene lost 4 bases and the J gene lost 2 bases, with 3 bases spanning the gap. The CDR3 is 12 residues long. This CDR3 reads CASSSPGNTIYF. For the CDR3, the DNA is TGTGCCAGCAGTTCTCCTGGAAACACCATATATTTT.

The V gene is TRBV30, the J gene TRBJ1-3; TRBD1 agrees at 7 bases. There are 13 residues in the CDR3. With V trimmed by 2 bases and J by 3 bases, 1 base remained unmatched. Germline V gives CDR1 GTSNPN, CDR2 SVGIG (reference sequence). The chain's CDR3 is CAWSTGDGNTIYF. The CDR3 DNA reads TGTGCCTGGAGTACAGGGGATGGAAACACCATATATTTT.

This chain uses TRBV5-1 with TRBJ2-2; D might be TRBD1 (5 bases). The CDR3 extends over 14 amino acids. Germline CDR1 is SGHRS and CDR2 is YFSETQ. Trimming removed 1 base at V and 4 bases at J, with 8 bases between. CDR3 bases: TGCGCCAGCAGCTTGCCAGGGTCCACCGGGGAGCTGTTTTTT. Translation: CASSLPGSTGELFF.

The chain joins TRBV27 to TRBJ1-2; a possible D gene is TRBD1 (6 bases). The CDR3 is 14 amino acids. The V gene's germline CDR1 is MNHEY and CDR2 SMNVEV (reference sequence). V lost 3 bases and J 3 bases, leaving 11 bases between the germline ends. Written as DNA, the CDR3 is TGTGCCAGCAGTTTTGGCAGGGGTGACTATGGCTACACCTTC. The encoded protein is CASSFGRGDYGYTF.

The chain couples TRBV3-1 (or the pseudogene TRBV3-2) to TRBJ2-5, with 7 nucleotides matching TRBD1. Losses at the gene ends were 0 bases for V and 9 bases for J; bases not matched to a gene: 10. The CDR3 runs 15 residues. Germline loops: CDR1 LGHDT, CDR2 YNNKEL (reference sequence). The CDR3 sequence: CASSQDQGDVLPQYF. In DNA, the CDR3 is TGTGCCAGCAGCCAAGATCAGGGGGATGTCTTGCCCCAGTACTTC.

This chain connects TRBV9 to TRBJ2-2, with a weak D call TRBD1 (6 bases). CDR1 is SGDLS, CDR2 YYNGEE, per germline. The length of the CDR3 is 17 residues. V was shortened by 0 bases and J by 4 bases, with 16 bases between the two germline ends. CDR3: CASSVATGHQFTGELFF. The DNA for the CDR3 is TGTGCCAGCAGCGTAGCCACGGGACACCAATTCACCGGGGAGCTGTTTTTT.

In this sample, this clone turned up a few times. The chain couples TRBV6-5 to TRBJ2-7; tentative D call: TRBD1 (6 bases). The germline V gene has CDR1 MNHEY and CDR2 SVGAGI. This CDR3 region has 16 residues. Trimming left V 0 bases short and J 1 base short, with 13 bases between. The CDR3 DNA is TGTGCCAGCAGTTACTCTGGACAGTTGGGGTCCTACGAGCAGTACTTC. This codes for CASSYSGQLGSYEQYF.